This record looks at one T cell receptor (beta chain) sequence and its context. In germline, CDR1 is SGDLS, CDR2 YYNGEE. The V end was cut by 0 bases, the J end by 1 base, with 6 bases between. The CDR3 length is 14 residues. In the authors' workflow: Reference gene primer amplification yielded estimated nucleated cell counts. TCRdb keeps only in-frame clones here, not all; method: immunoSEQ multiplex PCR. V and J calls and clone size come straight from that table; D and trimming were deduced from the DNA. Of thousands of clones listed, about 83% were seen once; the top ten hold around 15%. The sample is drawn from a study of blood T cell repertoires in COVID-19. Whole-study context: Acute and convalescent COVID-19 specimens originated in the United States, Italy and Spain. T cells, B-cell-depleted T cells, or PBMCs provided the cDNA or gDNA that served as material.

Material for sequencing was peripheral blood. The TCR comes from a woman aged 60-75 years with active COVID-19. This chain uses TRBV9 with TRBJ2-3, with D perhaps matching TRBD1 (6 bases). The CDR3 sequence: CASSVGQGTDTQYF. The CDR3 coding sequence is TGTGCCAGCAGCGTAGGACAGGGCACAGATACGCAGTATTTT.